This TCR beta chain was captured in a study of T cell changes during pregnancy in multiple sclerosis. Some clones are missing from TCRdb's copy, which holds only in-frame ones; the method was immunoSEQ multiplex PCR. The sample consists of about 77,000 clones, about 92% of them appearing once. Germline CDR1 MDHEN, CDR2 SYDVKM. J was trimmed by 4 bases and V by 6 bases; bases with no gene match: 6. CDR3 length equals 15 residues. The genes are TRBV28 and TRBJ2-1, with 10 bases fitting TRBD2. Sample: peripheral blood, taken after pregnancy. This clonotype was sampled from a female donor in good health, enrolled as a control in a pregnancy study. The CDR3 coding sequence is TGTGCCAGCAGCCGAGCGGGAGGGGTGTACAATGAGCAGTTCTTC. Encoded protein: CASSRAGGVYNEQFF.